Listed below are T cell receptor beta chains from one sample, sequenced in a study of blood T cell repertoires in COVID-19. Only in-frame clones appear in the TCRdb table, and some are missing; sequencing was by immunoSEQ multiplex PCR. The sample lists about 100,000 clones, roughly 90% occurring once. Sequenced input: peripheral blood. The receptors here all came from a human donor in a cohort sampled during active COVID-19. Each CDR3 is given with its conserved first and last residue. D genes are given only for firm matches. A clone size is listed for some rows: how often the clone was seen (once, few, many), or a class if it is expanded.

V gene: TRBV7-8; CDR3 length: 15; J gene: TRBJ1-5; D gene: .; clone size: .; CDR3 DNA: TGTGCCAGCAGCTTAGCCAACAGGGCCGATCAGCCCCAGCATTTT; CDR3 protein: CASSLANRADQPQHF
V gene: TRBV12-5; CDR3 length: 14; J gene: TRBJ2-3; D gene: TRBD1; clone size: .; CDR3 DNA: TGTGCTAGTGGTCGGACAGGGTCTGCAGATACGCAGTATTTT; CDR3 protein: CASGRTGSADTQYF
V gene: TRBV7-2; CDR3 length: 14; J gene: TRBJ2-3; D gene: .; clone size: .; CDR3 DNA: TGTGCCAGCAGCTTACAACAGCGCACAGATACGCAGTATTTT; CDR3 protein: CASSLQQRTDTQYF
V gene: TRBV7-3; CDR3 length: 15; J gene: TRBJ2-1; D gene: .; clone size: .; CDR3 DNA: TGTGCCAGCAGCTTACAGGGGAGCTCCTACAATGAGCAGTTCTTC; CDR3 protein: CASSLQGSSYNEQFF
V gene: TRBV10-2; CDR3 length: 16; J gene: TRBJ2-1; D gene: TRBD2; clone size: .; CDR3 DNA: TGCGCCAGCATCTCCAGGGCGGGAGGTTCCGTCAATGAGCAGTTCTTC; CDR3 protein: CASISRAGGSVNEQFF
V gene: TRBV27; CDR3 length: 16; J gene: TRBJ2-1; D gene: TRBD2; clone size: once; CDR3 DNA: TGTGCCAGCAGTTTAACGGGCGGGAGCTCCTACAATGAGCAGTTCTTC; CDR3 protein: CASSLTGGSSYNEQFF
V gene: TRBV7-9; CDR3 length: 12; J gene: TRBJ2-5; D gene: .; clone size: .; CDR3 DNA: TGTGCCAGCAGCTTAGGACTCGAGACCCAGTACTTC; CDR3 protein: CASSLGLETQYF
V gene: TRBV2; CDR3 length: 15; J gene: TRBJ2-3; D gene: .; clone size: once; CDR3 DNA: TGTGCCAGCAGTGAAGCTCGGGCCCTAGCAAGTACGCAGTATTTT; CDR3 protein: CASSEARALASTQYF
V gene: TRBV7-8; CDR3 length: 15; J gene: TRBJ2-7; D gene: .; clone size: .; CDR3 DNA: TGTGCCAGCAGCTTAGACCGACAGGGAGGAGGCGAGCAGTACTTC; CDR3 protein: CASSLDRQGGGEQYF
V gene: TRBV14; CDR3 length: 16; J gene: TRBJ2-1; D gene: TRBD1; clone size: .; CDR3 DNA: TGTGCCAGCAGCCAGAGCCTCGGACAGGTCAACAATGAGCAGTTCTTC; CDR3 protein: CASSQSLGQVNNEQFF
V gene: TRBV4-2; CDR3 length: 16; J gene: TRBJ1-1; D gene: TRBD1; clone size: .; CDR3 DNA: TGTGCCAGCAGCCATGTTGGGGACAGGGCGAACACTGAAGCTTTCTTT; CDR3 protein: CASSHVGDRANTEAFF
V gene: TRBV7-9; CDR3 length: 19; J gene: TRBJ1-1; D gene: .; clone size: .; CDR3 DNA: TGTGCCAGCAGCTTACCCAACGACAGGTCGGTTCTTATGAACACTGAAGCTTTCTTT; CDR3 protein: CASSLPNDRSVLMNTEAFF
V gene: TRBV18; CDR3 length: 17; J gene: TRBJ2-7; D gene: TRBD2; clone size: .; CDR3 DNA: TGTGCCAGCTCACCACTAGGACTAGCGGGAGGGAGCTACGAGCAGTACTTC; CDR3 protein: CASSPLGLAGGSYEQYF
V gene: TRBV6-5; CDR3 length: 15; J gene: TRBJ2-7; D gene: TRBD1; clone size: .; CDR3 DNA: TGTGCCAGCAGTTCCCCGGGACAGAGCTCCTACGAGCAGTACTTC; CDR3 protein: CASSSPGQSSYEQYF
V gene: TRBV29-1; CDR3 length: 14; J gene: TRBJ2-3; D gene: TRBD1; clone size: .; CDR3 DNA: TGCAGCGTTGGTTACGGGACAGGCACAGATACGCAGTATTTT; CDR3 protein: CSVGYGTGTDTQYF
V gene: TRBV7-3; CDR3 length: 15; J gene: TRBJ2-6; D gene: .; clone size: .; CDR3 DNA: TGTGCCAGCAGCTCCGGGGGATTAGGGGCCAACGTCCTGACTTTC; CDR3 protein: CASSSGGLGANVLTF
V gene: TRBV7-9; CDR3 length: 16; J gene: TRBJ2-3; D gene: .; clone size: .; CDR3 DNA: TGTGCCAGCAGCCCCCTTTTAGGGGCGGTGACAGATACGCAGTATTTT; CDR3 protein: CASSPLLGAVTDTQYF
V gene: TRBV7-6; CDR3 length: 18; J gene: TRBJ2-1; D gene: TRBD2; clone size: .; CDR3 DNA: TGTGCCAGCAGCCCTCGTGGGGCAAGCAGCGGGGGTATCAATGAGCAGTTCTTC; CDR3 protein: CASSPRGASSGGINEQFF
V gene: TRBV29-1; CDR3 length: 12; J gene: TRBJ1-5; D gene: .; clone size: .; CDR3 DNA: TGCAGCGTTGCGCAGGCCAATCAGCCCCAGCATTTT; CDR3 protein: CSVAQANQPQHF
V gene: TRBV19; CDR3 length: 13; J gene: TRBJ1-1; D gene: .; clone size: few; CDR3 DNA: TGTGCCAGTAGTTTCGCCGGTTACACTGAAGCTTTCTTT; CDR3 protein: CASSFAGYTEAFF
V gene: TRBV6-5; CDR3 length: 13; J gene: TRBJ2-3; D gene: .; clone size: .; CDR3 DNA: TGTGCCAGCAGCGCGGGCGGTTCCGATACGCAGTATTTT; CDR3 protein: CASSAGGSDTQYF
V gene: TRBV29-1; CDR3 length: 11; J gene: TRBJ2-3; D gene: .; clone size: .; CDR3 DNA: TGCAGCGTTACTAGCACAGATACGCAGTATTTT; CDR3 protein: CSVTSTDTQYF
V gene: TRBV4-2; CDR3 length: 15; J gene: TRBJ2-7; D gene: TRBD1; clone size: once; CDR3 DNA: TGTGCCAGCAGCCTCCAAAGGACAGGGTCCTACGAGCAGTACTTC; CDR3 protein: CASSLQRTGSYEQYF
V gene: TRBV9; CDR3 length: 15; J gene: TRBJ1-4; D gene: TRBD1; clone size: .; CDR3 DNA: TGTGCCAGCAGCGGCACGACAGGGTGGGGTGAAAAACTGTTTTTT; CDR3 protein: CASSGTTGWGEKLFF
V gene: TRBV9; CDR3 length: 15; J gene: TRBJ1-1; D gene: TRBD1; clone size: .; CDR3 DNA: TGTGCCAGCAGCTTGGGGACAGGGGGTAACACTGAAGCTTTCTTT; CDR3 protein: CASSLGTGGNTEAFF
V gene: TRBV3-1/TRBV3-2; CDR3 length: 13; J gene: TRBJ2-5; D gene: .; clone size: .; CDR3 DNA: TGTGCCAGCAACGACGCCCCAGGGGAGACCCAGTACTTC; CDR3 protein: CASNDAPGETQYF